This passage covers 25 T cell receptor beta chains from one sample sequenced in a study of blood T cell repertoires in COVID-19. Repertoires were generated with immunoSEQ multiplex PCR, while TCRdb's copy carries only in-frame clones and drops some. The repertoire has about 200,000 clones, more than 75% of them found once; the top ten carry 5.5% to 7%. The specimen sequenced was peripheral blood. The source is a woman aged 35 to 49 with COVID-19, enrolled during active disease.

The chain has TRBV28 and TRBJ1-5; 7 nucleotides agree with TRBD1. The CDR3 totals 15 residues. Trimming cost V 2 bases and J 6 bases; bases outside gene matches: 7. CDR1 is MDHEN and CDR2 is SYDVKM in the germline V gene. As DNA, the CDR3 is TGTGCCAGCAGTTTAGGACAGGTCGGGTTTCAGCCCCAGCATTTT. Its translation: CASSLGQVGFQPQHF.

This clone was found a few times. The CDR3 sequence is CASSPRGQPAYEQYF. The CDR3 DNA is TGTGCCAGCTCACCAAGGGGACAGCCAGCCTACGAGCAGTACTTC. This sequence joins TRBV18 and TRBJ2-7, with 7 bases matching TRBD1. The CDR3 is 15 residues long. J lost 2 bases, V lost 2 bases, and 6 bases had no gene match. Germline V gene lookup returns CDR1 KGHSH and CDR2 LQKENI.

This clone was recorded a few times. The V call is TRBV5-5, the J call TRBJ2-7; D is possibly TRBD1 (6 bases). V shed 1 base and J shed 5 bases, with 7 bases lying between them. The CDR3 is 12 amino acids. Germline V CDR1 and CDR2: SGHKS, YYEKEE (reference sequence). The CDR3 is CASSLKGDEQYF. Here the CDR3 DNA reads TGTGCCAGCAGCTTGAAGGGGGACGAGCAGTACTTC. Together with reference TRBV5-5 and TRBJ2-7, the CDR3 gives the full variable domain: DAGVTQSPTHLIKTRGQQVTLRCSPISGHKSVSWYQQVLGQGPQFIFQYYEKEERGRGNFPDRFSARQFPNYSSELNVNALLLGDSALYLCASSLKGDEQYFGPGTRLTVT.

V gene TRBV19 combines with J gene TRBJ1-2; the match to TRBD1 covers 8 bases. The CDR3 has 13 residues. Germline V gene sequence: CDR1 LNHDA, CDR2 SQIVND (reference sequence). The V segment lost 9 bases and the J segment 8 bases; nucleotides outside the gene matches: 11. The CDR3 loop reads CASHRGAADGYTF. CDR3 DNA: TGTGCCAGCCACAGGGGGGCGGCTGACGGCTACACCTTC.

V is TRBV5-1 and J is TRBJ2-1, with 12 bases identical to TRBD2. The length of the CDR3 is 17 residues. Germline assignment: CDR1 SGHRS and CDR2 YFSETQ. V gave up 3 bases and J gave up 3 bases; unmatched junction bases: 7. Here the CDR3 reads CASSYQTSGSIYNEQFF. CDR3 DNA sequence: TGCGCCAGCAGCTATCAGACTAGCGGGAGTATCTACAATGAGCAGTTCTTC.

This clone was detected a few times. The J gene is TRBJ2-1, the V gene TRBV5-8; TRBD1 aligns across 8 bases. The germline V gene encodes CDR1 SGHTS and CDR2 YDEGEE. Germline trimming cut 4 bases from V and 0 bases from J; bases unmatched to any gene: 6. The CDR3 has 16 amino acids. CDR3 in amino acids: CASSTGGLSSYNEQFF. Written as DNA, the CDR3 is TGTGCCAGCAGCACAGGGGGTTTGAGCTCCTACAATGAGCAGTTCTTC.

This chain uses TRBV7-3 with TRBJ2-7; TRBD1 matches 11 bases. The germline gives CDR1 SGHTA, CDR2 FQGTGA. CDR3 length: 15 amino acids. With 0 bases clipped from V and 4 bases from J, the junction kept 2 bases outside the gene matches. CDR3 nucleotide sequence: TGTGCCAGCAGCTTAACGGGACAGGGGGAATACGAGCAGTACTTC. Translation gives CASSLTGQGEYEQYF. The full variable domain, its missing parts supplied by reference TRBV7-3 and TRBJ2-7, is GAGVSQTPSNKVTEKGKYVELRCDPISGHTALYWYRQSLGQGPEFLIYFQGTGAADDSGLPNDRFFAVRPEGSVSTLKIQRTERGDSAVYLCASSLTGQGEYEQYFGPGTRLTVT.

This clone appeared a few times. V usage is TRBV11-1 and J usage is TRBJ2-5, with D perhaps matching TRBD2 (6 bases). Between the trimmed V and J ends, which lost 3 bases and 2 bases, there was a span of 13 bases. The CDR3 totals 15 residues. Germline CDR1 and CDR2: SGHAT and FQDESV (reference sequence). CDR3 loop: CASSLAGWGQETQYF. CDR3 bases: TGTGCCAGCAGCTTGGCGGGGTGGGGGCAAGAGACCCAGTACTTC.

CDR3 coding DNA: TGTGCCAGCAGCTTAGACAGGGAGCAGTTCTTC. It is translated as CASSLDREQFF. This chain joins TRBV7-9 and TRBJ2-1; D is possibly TRBD1 (5 bases). V was shortened by 1 base and J by 10 bases, with 5 bases between the two germline ends. The CDR3 has 11 amino acids. CDR1 and CDR2 (germline): SEHNR, FQNEAQ (reference sequence). The full variable domain, rest sourced from reference TRBV7-9 and TRBJ2-1, is DTGVSQNPRHKITKRGQNVTFRCDPISEHNRLYWYRQTLGQGPEFLTYFQNEAQLEKSRLLSDRFSAERPKGSFSTLEIQRTEQGDSAMYLCASSLDREQFFGPGTRLTVL.

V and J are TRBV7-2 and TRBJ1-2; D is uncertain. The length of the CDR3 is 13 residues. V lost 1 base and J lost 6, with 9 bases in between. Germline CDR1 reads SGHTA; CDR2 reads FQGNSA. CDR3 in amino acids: CASSLGPEDGYTF. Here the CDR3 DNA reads TGTGCCAGCAGCTTAGGACCTGAGGATGGCTACACCTTC.

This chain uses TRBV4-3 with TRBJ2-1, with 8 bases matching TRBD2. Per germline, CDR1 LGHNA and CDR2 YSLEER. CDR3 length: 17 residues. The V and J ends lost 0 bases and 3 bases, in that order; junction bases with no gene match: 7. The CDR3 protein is CASSQEGSGGHYNEQFF. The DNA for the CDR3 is TGCGCCAGCAGCCAAGAAGGGAGCGGGGGCCACTACAATGAGCAGTTCTTC.

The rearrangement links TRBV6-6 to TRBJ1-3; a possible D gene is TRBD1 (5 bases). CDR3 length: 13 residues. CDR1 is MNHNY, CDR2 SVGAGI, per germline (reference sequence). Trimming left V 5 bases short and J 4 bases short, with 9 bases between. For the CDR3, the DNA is TGTGCCAGCAGTCCCCCAGGGGGAAACACCATATATTTT. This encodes CASSPPGGNTIYF.

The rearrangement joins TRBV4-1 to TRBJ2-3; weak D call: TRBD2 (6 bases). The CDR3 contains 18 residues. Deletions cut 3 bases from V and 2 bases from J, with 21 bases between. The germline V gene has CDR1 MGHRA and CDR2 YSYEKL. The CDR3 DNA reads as TGCGCCAGCAGCCAGCCAGAGAGGGGACTGACATTCACAGATACGCAGTATTTT. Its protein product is CASSQPERGLTFTDTQYF.

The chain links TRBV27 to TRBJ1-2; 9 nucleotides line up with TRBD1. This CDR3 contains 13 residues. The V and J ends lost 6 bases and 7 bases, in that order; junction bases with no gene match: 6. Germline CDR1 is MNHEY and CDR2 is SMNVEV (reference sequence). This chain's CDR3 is CASSLQGARGYTF. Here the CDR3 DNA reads TGTGCCAGCAGCCTACAGGGGGCGCGTGGCTACACCTTC.

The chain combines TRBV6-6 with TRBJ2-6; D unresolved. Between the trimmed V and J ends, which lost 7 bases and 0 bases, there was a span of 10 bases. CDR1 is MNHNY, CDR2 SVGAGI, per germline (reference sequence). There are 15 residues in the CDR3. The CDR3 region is CASTLSLSGANVLTF. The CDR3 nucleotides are TGTGCCAGCACCTTATCCCTCTCTGGGGCCAACGTCCTGACTTTC.

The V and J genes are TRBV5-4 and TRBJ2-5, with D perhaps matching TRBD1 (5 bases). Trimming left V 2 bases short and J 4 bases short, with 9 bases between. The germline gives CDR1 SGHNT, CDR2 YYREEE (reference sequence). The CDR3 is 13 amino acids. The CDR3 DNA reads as TGTGCCAGCAGCTTCTCCGACAGAGAGACCCAGTACTTC. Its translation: CASSFSDRETQYF. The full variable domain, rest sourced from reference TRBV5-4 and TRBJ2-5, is ETGVTQSPTHLIKTRGQQVTLRCSSQSGHNTVSWYQQALGQGPQFIFQYYREEENGRGNFPPRFSGLQFPNYSSELNVNALELDDSALYLCASSFSDRETQYFGPGTRLLVL.

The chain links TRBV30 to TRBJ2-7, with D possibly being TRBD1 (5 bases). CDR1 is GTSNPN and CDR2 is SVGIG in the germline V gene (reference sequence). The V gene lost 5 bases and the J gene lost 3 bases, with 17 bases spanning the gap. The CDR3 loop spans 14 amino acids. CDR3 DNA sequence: TGTGCCTGGCGTTGGGGCGGAACCTACTACGAGCAGTACTTC. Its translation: CAWRWGGTYYEQYF. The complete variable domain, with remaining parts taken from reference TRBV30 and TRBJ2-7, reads SQTIHQWPATLVQPVGSPLSLECTVEGTSNPNLYWYRQAAGRGLQLLFYSVGIGQISSEVPQNLSASRPQDRQFILSSKKLLLSDSGFYLCAWRWGGTYYEQYFGPGTRLTVT.

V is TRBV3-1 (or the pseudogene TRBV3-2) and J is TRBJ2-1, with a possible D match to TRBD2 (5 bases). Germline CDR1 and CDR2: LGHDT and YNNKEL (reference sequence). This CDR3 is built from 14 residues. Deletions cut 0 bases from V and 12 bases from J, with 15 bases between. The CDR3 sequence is CASSQDRLLGRQFF. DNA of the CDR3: TGTGCCAGCAGCCAAGATCGGCTGTTAGGGAGGCAGTTCTTC.

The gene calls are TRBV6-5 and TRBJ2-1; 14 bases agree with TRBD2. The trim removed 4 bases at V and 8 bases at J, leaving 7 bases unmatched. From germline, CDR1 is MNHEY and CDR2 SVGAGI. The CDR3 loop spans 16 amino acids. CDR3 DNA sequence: TGTGCCAGCAGTTCCCAAGGGACTAGCGGGAGCGATGAGCAGTTCTTC. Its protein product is CASSSQGTSGSDEQFF.

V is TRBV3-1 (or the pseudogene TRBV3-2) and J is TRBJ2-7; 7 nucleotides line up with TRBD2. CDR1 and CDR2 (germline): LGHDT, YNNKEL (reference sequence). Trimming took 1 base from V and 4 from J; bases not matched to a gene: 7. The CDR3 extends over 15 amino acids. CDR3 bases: TGTGCCAGCAGCCAAGTGGGAGGGCGACTTTACGAGCAGTACTTC. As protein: CASSQVGGRLYEQYF.

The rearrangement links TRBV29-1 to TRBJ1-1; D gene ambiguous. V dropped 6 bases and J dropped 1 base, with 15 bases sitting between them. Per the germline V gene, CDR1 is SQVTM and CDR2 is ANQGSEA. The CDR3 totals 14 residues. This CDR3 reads CSVPPGEKNTEAFF. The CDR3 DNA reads TGCAGCGTCCCCCCTGGGGAGAAGAACACTGAAGCTTTCTTT.

This chain's CDR3 is CAISVGVQGVSEAFF. As DNA, the CDR3 is TGTGCCATCAGTGTGGGGGTACAGGGGGTTAGTGAAGCTTTCTTT. The V call is TRBV10-3, the J call TRBJ1-1, with 8 bases identical to TRBD1. The germline CDR1 and CDR2 sequences are ENHRY and SYGVKD. V shed 4 bases, J shed 7 bases, and the junction held 11 bases outside the gene matches. This CDR3 region has 15 residues.

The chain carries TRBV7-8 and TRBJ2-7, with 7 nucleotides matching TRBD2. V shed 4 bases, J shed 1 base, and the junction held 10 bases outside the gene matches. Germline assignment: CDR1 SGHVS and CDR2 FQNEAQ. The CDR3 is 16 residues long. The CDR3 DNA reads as TGTGCCAGCAGCTCGCCCGAATTTAGCGGGTCCTACGAGCAGTACTTC. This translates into CASSSPEFSGSYEQYF.

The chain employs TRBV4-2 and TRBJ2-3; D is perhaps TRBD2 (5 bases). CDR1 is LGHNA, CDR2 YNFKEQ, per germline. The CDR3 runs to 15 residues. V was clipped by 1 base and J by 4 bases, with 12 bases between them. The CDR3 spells CASSQVKVGADTQYF. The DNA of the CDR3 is TGTGCCAGCAGCCAAGTTAAAGTCGGGGCAGATACGCAGTATTTT.

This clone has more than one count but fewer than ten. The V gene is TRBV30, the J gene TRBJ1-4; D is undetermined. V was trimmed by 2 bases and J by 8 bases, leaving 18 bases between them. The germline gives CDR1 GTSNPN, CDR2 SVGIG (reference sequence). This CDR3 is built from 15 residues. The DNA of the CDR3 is TGTGCCTGGAGTTCGGAAAGGGAGGTAGGAGAAAAACTGTTTTTT. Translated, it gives CAWSSEREVGEKLFF.